The sequence of this T cell receptor (beta chain) was determined in a study of cytomegalovirus exposure and HLA in healthy donors. General study findings and limits: In a later analysis, HLA-associated TCR beta chains were more clonally expanded than equally common others. In a later analysis, a missense DCLRE1C variant was linked to TCR beta V- and J-gene trimming.

On this clone: Its antigen is not known.

The PCR made use of 60 Vbeta and 13 Jbeta primers. The assay was immunoSEQ multiplex PCR, and TCRdb's table has in-frame clones only and misses some. This table holds some 67,000 clones. Germline assignment: CDR1 GTSNPN and CDR2 SVGIG (reference sequence). V lost 3 bases to trimming and J lost 4 bases; unmatched junction nucleotides: 3. The CDR3 has 13 amino acids. This receptor was identified in a woman in her twenties or thirties in good health and CMV-seronegative. The V call is TRBV30, the J call TRBJ1-1; 9 bases align to TRBD1. The sequenced material came from PBMCs. CDR3 DNA sequence: TGTGCCTGGAGACAGGGGGCTGTCACTGAAGCTTTCTTT. It yields the protein CAWRQGAVTEAFF.